This TCR beta chain was recovered during a study of OX40 agonist ivuxolimab in advanced cancers. As for the study in general: Patients receiving dose escalation had hepatocellular carcinoma, melanoma, renal cell or head and neck cancer. The dose-escalation cohort was about 86% male, with a mean age of about 56 years, ranging roughly 23 to 90. Study-wide points: Antigens targeted by the expanded peripheral T cells were not determined. In CD8+ T cells, expanded clones were on average more numerous than in CD4+.

The CDR3 loop spans 15 amino acids. Germline V gene lookup returns CDR1 LNHNV and CDR2 YYDKDF (reference sequence). With 2 bases clipped from V and 3 bases from J, the junction kept 6 bases outside the gene matches. Here immunoSEQ multiplex PCR was the method, and the copy in TCRdb shows in-frame clones only, minus some. The sample holds 70,000 or so clones, about four fifths seen once. As regards this clone: Its antigen is still unknown.

The sequencing here drew on CD4+ or CD8+ T cells sorted from blood, taken in a trial of the OX40 agonist ivuxolimab. The sequence came from an adult with an advanced solid tumor such as melanoma, head and neck, liver or kidney cancer. This chain links TRBV15 with TRBJ1-1; 7 nucleotides match TRBD1. The DNA for the CDR3 is TGTGCCACCAGCAGATCTAGGGGGCCCTACACTGAAGCTTTCTTT. It translates to CATSRSRGPYTEAFF.